This TCR beta chain stems from a study of blood T cell repertoires in COVID-19. Study-wide context: Acute-phase and convalescent COVID-19 samples originated in the United States, Italy and Spain.

The method was immunoSEQ multiplex PCR; TCRdb's version includes in-frame clones alone and lacks a portion of them. The sample comprises over 200,000 clones, about 89% of which are singletons, and around 2.5% rests with the top ten. In germline, CDR1 is MNHEY, CDR2 SVGAGI. Trimming at V came to 6 bases and at J to 4 bases, leaving 3 bases not matched to a gene. The CDR3 contains 13 residues. This clonotype was sampled from a woman in her forties or fifties with acute or convalescent COVID-19. This rearrangement joins TRBV6-5 to TRBJ1-1; the match to TRBD1 covers 9 bases. Sequencing was carried out using peripheral blood. The CDR3 loop reads CASRNRGPTEAFF. In nucleotides, the CDR3 is TGTGCCAGCAGGAACAGGGGGCCCACTGAAGCTTTCTTT.